Sequencing of this T cell receptor beta chain was carried out in a study of regulatory T cells in long-lasting Graves disease. Study conclusions and caveats: Persistent Graves' patients showed reduced TCR diversity versus newly diagnosed patients.

Sequencing libraries for TCR beta were prepared with iRepertoire HTBI primers and Arm-PCR of CDR3 regions. A single record per CDR3 protein comes from TCRdb applying MiXCR to the multiplex PCR reads. The sample has 360,000 or so distinct CDR3 sequences; around 15% are singletons. Many counts were recorded for this clonotype. Its specificity is unknown. Germline V gene sequence: CDR1 SGHTA, CDR2 FQGNSA. CDR3 length: 18 amino acids. The trim removed 3 bases at V and 0 bases at J, leaving 9 bases unmatched. Sample time point: newly diagnosed GD, antithyroid drugs for less than 3 months. Extracted RNA from PBMCs served as the source of the TCR library. The data were also submitted as part of a second study, on T cells in Graves' hyperthyroidism and ophthalmopathy. That work states: Thyroid ultrasound and orbital computed tomography, with clinical symptoms and serum thyroxine and TRAb, informed diagnoses. The HTBI primer set was used in a first-round RT-PCR of the TCR CDR3.

The source is a woman aged 18-35 years with Graves disease. V usage is TRBV7-2 and J usage is TRBJ2-7; TRBD2 matches at 12 bases. This sample comprised peripheral blood mononuclear cells (PBMCs), obtained at new diagnosis, from a patient treated with antithyroid drugs. In DNA, the CDR3 is TGTGCCAGCAGCTTCAAGGCCTGGACTAGCGGGGTCTCCTACGAGCAGTACTTC. It translates to CASSFKAWTSGVSYEQYF.